This T cell receptor beta chain was captured by sequencing in a study of shared clonotypes between healthy human individuals. Whole-study findings and limits: Several donors held around 5% of naive CD4 clonotypes in common.

In the naive CD8 group, cells lacked CD45RO and were positively selected for CCR7, so terminally differentiated effector memory CD45RA+ cells were left out. Over several immunoSEQ plates, each subset's genomic DNA was distributed in even portions. Only in-frame clones appear in the TCRdb table, and some are missing; sequencing was by immunoSEQ multiplex PCR. The repertoire holds under 700,000 clones, 85% to 95% seen once, with over 0.095% in the top ten. The V and J ends lost 3 bases and 6 bases, in that order; junction bases with no gene match: 7. CDR1 and CDR2 (germline): SGDLS, YYNGEE. The CDR3 runs 14 residues. Concerning this clone itself: Its antigen is not known.

The specimen sequenced was naive CD8+ T cells sorted from blood. The TCR comes from a young woman in good health. This chain links TRBV9 with TRBJ2-7; 9 bases agree with TRBD1. In DNA form, the CDR3 reads TGTGCCAGCAGCGCCGGGACAGGGAGTCTCGAGCAGTACTTC. Translated: CASSAGTGSLEQYF.